The 20 T cell receptor beta chains given below trace back to one sample, sequenced in a study of identical twins. From the 5' RACE reads, TCRdb called clonotypes with MiXCR, one entry per CDR3 protein. The repertoire holds some 270,000 distinct CDR3 sequences, with about 8% as singletons. These same data were also listed under a study on yellow fever vaccine responses in identical twins.

Sequences were obtained from CD8+ T cells sorted from blood. The receptor set was obtained from a young woman in good health.

The table lists this clonotype with many counts. The rearrangement joins TRBV7-9 to TRBJ2-2, with 10 nucleotides matching TRBD1. The junction had 5 bases not matched to a gene; V was cut back by 3 bases and J by 7 bases. Germline CDR1 reads SEHNR; CDR2 reads FQNEAQ (reference sequence). This CDR3 is built from 15 residues. The CDR3 loop is CASSLGTGADGELFF. CDR3 DNA: TGTGCCAGCAGCTTGGGGACAGGGGCGGACGGGGAGCTGTTTTTT.

This clonotype was observed a handful of times. This chain uses TRBV4-3 with TRBJ2-1; the match to TRBD2 covers 8 bases. V trimming: 0 bases; J trimming: 7 bases; junction bases outside the gene matches: 8. Germline V gene data show CDR1 as LGHNA and CDR2 as YSLEER. CDR3 length: 16 residues. CDR3 bases: TGCGCCAGCAGCCAAGATAGACTAGCGATGGGTAATGAGCAGTTCTTC. Protein product: CASSQDRLAMGNEQFF.

This clonotype was observed many times. The genes are TRBV5-1 and TRBJ2-2; D remains ambiguous. V gave up 5 bases and J gave up 1 base, with 6 bases separating them. Germline loops: CDR1 SGHRS, CDR2 YFSETQ. The CDR3 is made up of 13 amino acids. The CDR3 reads CASREGNTGELFF. The CDR3, as DNA: TGCGCCAGCAGGGAAGGGAACACCGGGGAGCTGTTTTTT.

The sample holds many counts of this clonotype. This chain connects TRBV7-9 to TRBJ2-5, with D perhaps TRBD2 (7 bases). The CDR3 loop spans 15 amino acids. Trimming took 0 bases from V and 5 from J, leaving 13 bases between them. Germline V gives CDR1 SEHNR, CDR2 FQNEAQ (reference sequence). CDR3 in amino acids: CASSLASGGQETQYF. CDR3 sequence (DNA): TGTGCCAGCAGCTTAGCGTCCGGGGGGCAGGAGACCCAGTACTTC.

This clonotype was counted many times. The chain is built from TRBV4-3 and TRBJ2-1; TRBD2 is a possible D gene (6 bases). Trimming took off 2 bases at V and 3 bases at J, with 8 bases between the two ends. From germline, CDR1 is LGHNA and CDR2 YSLEER. The CDR3 covers 14 residues. CDR3 nucleotides: TGCGCCAGCAGCCAAAGGGGACTCTACAATGAGCAGTTCTTC. It encodes CASSQRGLYNEQFF.

Concerning this clonotype: A much larger clone lies one base from this, so it may be a read error. The rearrangement joins TRBV12-3 or TRBV12-4 to TRBJ2-5, with 9 bases matching TRBD1. The CDR3 length is 17 residues. The CDR3 DNA reads as TGTGCCAGCAGTTCCCTGGGCGGGGGACAGGGTGTAGAGACCAAGTACTTC. It codes for CASSSLGGGQGVETKYF.

This clonotype was seen many times. The chain carries TRBV21-1 and TRBJ1-5. TRBV21-1 is classified as a pseudogene. The CDR3 loop spans 16 amino acids. CDR3 sequence: CASSKEVASRNQPQHF. In DNA, the CDR3 is TGTGCCAGCAGCAAAGAAGTGGCGTCGCGAAATCAGCCCCAGCATTTT.

This clonotype was observed a handful of times. The rearrangement joins TRBV7-9 to TRBJ2-2; the D gene is possibly TRBD1 (5 bases). Trimming pared 2 bases from V and 1 base from J, leaving 11 bases between. Germline V gene lookup returns CDR1 SEHNR and CDR2 FQNEAQ (reference sequence). The CDR3 sequence is 16 residues long. The CDR3 region has the DNA TGTGCCAGCAGCTTAAGGGATACAGGGAACACCGGGGAGCTGTTTTTT. Translating gives CASSLRDTGNTGELFF.

This clonotype was detected ten times or more. The chain uses TRBV10-3 and TRBJ2-3; D is undetermined. Germline V gene data show CDR1 as ENHRY and CDR2 as SYGVKD. V was shortened by 4 bases and J by 3 bases, with 8 bases between the two germline ends. The CDR3 spans 13 residues. The CDR3 region is CAISVSGTDTQYF. The CDR3 bases are TGTGCCATCAGTGTTTCAGGAACAGATACGCAGTATTTT.

Ten or more counts support this clonotype. This chain links TRBV5-1 with TRBJ2-5; possibly TRBD1 for D (6 bases). CDR1 is SGHRS and CDR2 is YFSETQ in the germline V gene. V lost 1 base to trimming and J lost 5 bases, with 12 bases between them. The CDR3 has 14 residues. The CDR3 loop reads CASSLFWQGETQYF. The CDR3 DNA is TGCGCCAGCAGCTTGTTCTGGCAGGGGGAGACCCAGTACTTC.

The V gene is TRBV7-2, the J gene TRBJ2-7; a weak D match, TRBD2 (5 bases). The CDR3 length is 15 residues. The V gene lost 5 bases and the J gene lost 3 bases, with 17 bases spanning the gap. Germline assignment: CDR1 SGHTA and CDR2 FQGNSA. The CDR3 DNA is TGTGCCAGCAGCCCCGGGTGGCTAGCTATCTACGAGCAGTACTTC. Translating it yields CASSPGWLAIYEQYF.

This clonotype was seen a handful of times. This chain links TRBV20-1 with TRBJ2-1; the D is unclear. The germline V gene encodes CDR1 DFQATT and CDR2 SNEGSKA (reference sequence). The length of the CDR3 is 15 residues. V dropped 0 bases and J dropped 2 bases, with 11 bases sitting between them. For the CDR3, the DNA is TGCAGTGCTAGAGATATTGCAGACGCCTACAATGAGCAGTTCTTC. Protein sequence: CSARDIADAYNEQFF.

This clonotype was observed at least ten times. The V and J genes are TRBV12-3 or TRBV12-4 and TRBJ2-1, with 9 bases that match TRBD2. Losses at the gene ends were 8 bases for V and 4 bases for J; bases not matched to a gene: 9. The CDR3 runs 15 residues. CDR3 nucleotide sequence: TGTGCCAGCGGTCGATGGGCGGGGGGGTACAATGAGCAGTTCTTC. Translating gives CASGRWAGGYNEQFF.

The V call is TRBV7-9, the J call TRBJ1-4; tentatively, D is TRBD1 (5 bases). This CDR3 has 15 residues. Germline-derived CDR1 and CDR2 are SEHNR and FQNEAQ (reference sequence). V shed 3 bases and J shed 7 bases, with 15 bases lying between them. The CDR3 spells CASSLWFQGREKLFF. In DNA form, the CDR3 reads TGTGCCAGCAGCTTGTGGTTCCAGGGACGTGAAAAACTGTTTTTT. The complete variable domain, with remaining parts taken from reference TRBV7-9 and TRBJ1-4, reads DTGVSQNPRHKITKRGQNVTFRCDPISEHNRLYWYRQTLGQGPEFLTYFQNEAQLEKSRLLSDRFSAERPKGSFSTLEIQRTEQGDSAMYLCASSLWFQGREKLFFGSGTQLSVL.

This clonotype was counted a few times. The J gene is TRBJ2-3, the V gene TRBV28, with D tentatively TRBD2 (6 bases). Germline CDR1 and CDR2: MDHEN and SYDVKM. The V end was cut by 2 bases, the J end by 2 bases, with 8 bases between. The CDR3 contains 14 residues. The CDR3 nucleotides are TGTGCCAGCAGTTTAAGGGACTTCACAGATACGCAGTATTTT. Translating it yields CASSLRDFTDTQYF.

The V gene is TRBV20-1, the J gene TRBJ2-7; either TRBD1 or TRBD2 may fit D (5 bases each). Germline assignment: CDR1 DFQATT and CDR2 SNEGSKA (reference sequence). The CDR3 loop spans 17 amino acids. Trimming shortened V by 0 bases and J by 0 bases, and 18 bases separated the two germline ends. The CDR3 spells CSARDLGAGESSYEQYF. The CDR3 DNA sequence: TGCAGTGCTAGAGACCTCGGGGCGGGTGAAAGCTCCTACGAGCAGTACTTC.

This clonotype occurred many times. This rearrangement joins TRBV12-3 or TRBV12-4 to TRBJ2-1; TRBD2 agrees at 8 bases. The ends lost 5 bases at V and 6 bases at J; junction bases unmatched: 6. The CDR3 length is 14 residues. The DNA for the CDR3 is TGTGCCAGCAGTATTTCGACTAGCGCCAATGAGCAGTTCTTC. It yields the protein CASSISTSANEQFF.

This clonotype was picked up many times. The chain has TRBV27 and TRBJ2-7; D not resolved. Germline CDR1 MNHEY, CDR2 SMNVEV (reference sequence). The V and J ends lost 3 bases and 6 bases respectively, with 15 bases between them. The CDR3 runs 14 residues. This chain's CDR3 is CASSFPGRGSEQYF. In nucleotides, the CDR3 is TGTGCCAGCAGTTTCCCAGGACGAGGCTCCGAGCAGTACTTC.

The sample holds a few counts of this clonotype. This chain joins TRBV20-1 and TRBJ2-3; 10 bases match TRBD1. Unmatched junction bases numbered 9, after V lost 6 bases and J lost 3 bases. CDR1 and CDR2 from the germline V gene are DFQATT and SNEGSKA (reference sequence). This CDR3 has 15 amino acids. CDR3 nucleotides: TGCAGTGCGGCCGACAGGGGGCTAGGGACAGATACGCAGTATTTT. Translation gives CSAADRGLGTDTQYF.

This clonotype was picked up many times. The rearrangement uses TRBV4-3 and TRBJ2-7; tentatively, D is TRBD1 or TRBD2 (5 bases each). The V end lost 2 bases, the J end lost 2 bases, and 13 bases lay between the germline ends. Germline V gene sequence: CDR1 LGHNA, CDR2 YSLEER. This CDR3 spans 15 amino acids. CDR3 protein: CASSQSRDGTYEQYF. For the CDR3, the DNA is TGCGCCAGCAGCCAATCACGGGACGGGACCTACGAGCAGTACTTC.